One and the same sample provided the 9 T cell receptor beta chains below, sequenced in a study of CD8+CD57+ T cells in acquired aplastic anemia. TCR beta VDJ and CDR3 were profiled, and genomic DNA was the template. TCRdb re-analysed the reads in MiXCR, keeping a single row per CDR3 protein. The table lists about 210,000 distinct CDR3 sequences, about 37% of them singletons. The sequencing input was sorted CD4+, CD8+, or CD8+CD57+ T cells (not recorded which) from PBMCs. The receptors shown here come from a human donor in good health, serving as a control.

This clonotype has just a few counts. The DNA for the CDR3 is TGTGCCAGCAGAACCTGGGGCGACCGGAACAATGAGCAGTTCTTC. Amino acid sequence: CASRTWGDRNNEQFF. The chain combines TRBV25-1 with TRBJ2-1; D is perhaps TRBD1 (5 bases). The germline CDR1 and CDR2 sequences are MGHDK and SYGVNS. Trimming took off 6 bases at V and 5 bases at J, with 17 bases between the two ends. CDR3 size: 15 residues. Full variable domain (remainder filled in from reference TRBV25-1 and TRBJ2-1): EADIYQTPRYLVIGTGKKITLECSQTMGHDKMYWYQQDPGMELHLIHYSYGVNSTEKGDLSSESTVSRIRTEHFPLTLESARPSHTSQYLCASRTWGDRNNEQFFGPGTRLTVL.

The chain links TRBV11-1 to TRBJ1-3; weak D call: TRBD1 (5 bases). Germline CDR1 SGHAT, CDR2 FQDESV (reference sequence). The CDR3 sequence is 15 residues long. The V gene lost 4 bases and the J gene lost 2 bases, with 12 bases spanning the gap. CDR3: CASSYTGPPGNTIYF. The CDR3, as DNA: TGTGCCAGCAGCTATACAGGACCTCCTGGAAACACCATATATTTT.

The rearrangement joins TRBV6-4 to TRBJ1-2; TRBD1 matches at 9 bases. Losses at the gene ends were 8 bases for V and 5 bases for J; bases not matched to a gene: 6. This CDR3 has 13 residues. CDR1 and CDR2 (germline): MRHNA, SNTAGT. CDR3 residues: CASGPGTGYGYTF. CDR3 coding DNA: TGTGCCAGCGGTCCGGGGACAGGGTATGGCTACACCTTC.

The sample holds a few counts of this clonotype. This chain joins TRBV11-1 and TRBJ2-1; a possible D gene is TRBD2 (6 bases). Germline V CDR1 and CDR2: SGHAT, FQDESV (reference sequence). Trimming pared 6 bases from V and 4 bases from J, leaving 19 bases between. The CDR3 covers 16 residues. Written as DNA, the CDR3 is TGTGCCAGCAGTCCCTTCCGGGACTCCTTGTACAATGAGCAGTTCTTC. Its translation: CASSPFRDSLYNEQFF.

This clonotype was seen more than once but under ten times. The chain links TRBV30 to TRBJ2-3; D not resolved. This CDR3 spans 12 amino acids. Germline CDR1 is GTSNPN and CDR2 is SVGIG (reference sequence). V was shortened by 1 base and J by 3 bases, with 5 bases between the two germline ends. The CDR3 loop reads CAWSAQTDTQYF. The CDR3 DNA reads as TGTGCCTGGAGTGCCCAGACAGATACGCAGTATTTT. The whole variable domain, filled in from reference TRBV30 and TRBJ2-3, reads SQTIHQWPATLVQPVGSPLSLECTVEGTSNPNLYWYRQAAGRGLQLLFYSVGIGQISSEVPQNLSASRPQDRQFILSSKKLLLSDSGFYLCAWSAQTDTQYFGPGTRLTVL.

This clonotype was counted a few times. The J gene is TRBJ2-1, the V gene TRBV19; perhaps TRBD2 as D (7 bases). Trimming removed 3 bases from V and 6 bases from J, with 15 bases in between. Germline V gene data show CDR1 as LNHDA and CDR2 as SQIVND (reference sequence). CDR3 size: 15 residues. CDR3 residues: CASSITGRGINEQFF. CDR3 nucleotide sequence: TGTGCCAGTAGTATCACAGGGAGGGGTATCAATGAGCAGTTCTTC.

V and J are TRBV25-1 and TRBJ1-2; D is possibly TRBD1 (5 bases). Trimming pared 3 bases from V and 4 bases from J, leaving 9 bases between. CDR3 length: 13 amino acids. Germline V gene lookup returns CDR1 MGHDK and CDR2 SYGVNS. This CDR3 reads CASSEGLGYGYTF. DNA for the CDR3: TGTGCCAGCAGTGAGGGGCTAGGCTATGGCTACACCTTC.

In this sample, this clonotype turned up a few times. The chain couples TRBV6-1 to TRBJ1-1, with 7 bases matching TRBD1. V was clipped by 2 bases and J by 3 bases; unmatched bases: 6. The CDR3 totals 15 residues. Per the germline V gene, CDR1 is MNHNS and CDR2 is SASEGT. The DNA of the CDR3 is TGTGCCAGCAGTGAATTATTCAGGGGGGACACTGAAGCTTTCTTT. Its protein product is CASSELFRGDTEAFF.

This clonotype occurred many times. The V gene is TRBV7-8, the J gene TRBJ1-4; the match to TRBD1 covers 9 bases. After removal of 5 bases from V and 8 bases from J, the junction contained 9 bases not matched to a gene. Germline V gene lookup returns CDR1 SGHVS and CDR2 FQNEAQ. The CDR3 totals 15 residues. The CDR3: CASSGAGTGSEKLFF. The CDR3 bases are TGTGCCAGCAGCGGAGCCGGGACAGGGAGCGAAAAACTGTTTTTT.